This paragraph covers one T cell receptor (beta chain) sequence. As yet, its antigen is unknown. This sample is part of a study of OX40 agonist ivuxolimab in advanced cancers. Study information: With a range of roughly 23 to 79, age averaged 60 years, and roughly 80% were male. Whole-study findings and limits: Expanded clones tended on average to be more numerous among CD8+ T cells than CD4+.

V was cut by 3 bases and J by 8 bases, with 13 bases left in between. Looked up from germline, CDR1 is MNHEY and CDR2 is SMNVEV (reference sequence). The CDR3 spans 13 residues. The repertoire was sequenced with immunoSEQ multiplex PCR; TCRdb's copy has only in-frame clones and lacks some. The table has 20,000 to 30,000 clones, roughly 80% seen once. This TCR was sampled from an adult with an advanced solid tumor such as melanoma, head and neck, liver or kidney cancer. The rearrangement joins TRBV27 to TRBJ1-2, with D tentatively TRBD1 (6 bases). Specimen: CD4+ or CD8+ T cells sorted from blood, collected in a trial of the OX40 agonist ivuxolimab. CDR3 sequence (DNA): TGTGCCAGCAGTTTCGCGGGGGCGCGAGGCTACACCTTC. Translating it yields CASSFAGARGYTF.